This passage covers 20 T cell receptor beta chains from one sample sequenced in a study of cytomegalovirus exposure and HLA in healthy donors. The study ran its PCR with 60 Vbeta and 13 Jbeta primers. Clones were read by immunoSEQ multiplex PCR, and TCRdb kept only the in-frame ones, dropping some. The sample holds just over 150,000 clones, 80% seen once. The sequenced sample was PBMCs. These TCRs come from a male donor in good health and CMV-seropositive.

By sample fraction, this clone is medium-sized. DNA of the CDR3: TGTGCCAGTAGTATAGGGTACGGACAGACCTACGAGCAGTACTTC. The encoded protein is CASSIGYGQTYEQYF. The chain combines TRBV19 with TRBJ2-7; D perhaps matches TRBD1 (6 bases). The CDR3 length is 15 residues. Germline V gives CDR1 LNHDA, CDR2 SQIVND (reference sequence). V gave up 1 base and J gave up 2 bases, with 12 bases separating them.

The chain employs TRBV19 and TRBJ2-1, with D maybe TRBD2 (6 bases). Germline-derived CDR1 and CDR2 are LNHDA and SQIVND (reference sequence). The CDR3 totals 17 residues. Trimming shortened V by 5 bases and J by 0 bases, and 17 bases separated the two germline ends. CDR3 coding DNA: TGTGCCAGTAGTCCCCCGAAAGCGACTAGCTCCTACAATGAGCAGTTCTTC. Protein sequence: CASSPPKATSSYNEQFF.

The V and J genes are TRBV6-1 and TRBJ1-1; no clear D. Between the trimmed V and J ends, which lost 2 bases and 0 bases, there was a span of 7 bases. The CDR3 covers 14 residues. Germline V CDR1 and CDR2: MNHNS, SASEGT. In nucleotides, the CDR3 is TGTGCCAGCAGTGAAATCCGGTTGAACACTGAAGCTTTCTTT. It is translated as CASSEIRLNTEAFF.

The V and J genes are TRBV13 and TRBJ1-2; D might be TRBD1 (6 bases). This CDR3 is built from 15 residues. Germline V gene lookup returns CDR1 PRHDT and CDR2 FYEKMQ (reference sequence). V lost 3 bases and J lost 0, with 11 bases in between. Here the CDR3 DNA reads TGTGCCAGCAGCTTCCGGGACACAACTAACTATGGCTACACCTTC. It specifies CASSFRDTTNYGYTF. The full variable domain, with the rest looked up from reference TRBV13 and TRBJ1-2, is AAGVIQSPRHLIKEKRETATLKCYPIPRHDTVYWYQQGPGQDPQFLISFYEKMQSDKGSIPDRFSAQQFSDYHSELNMSSLELGDSALYFCASSFRDTTNYGYTFGSGTRLTVV.

The V gene is TRBV4-1, the J gene TRBJ2-1; maybe TRBD2 (6 bases). Germline loops: CDR1 MGHRA, CDR2 YSYEKL. The CDR3 consists of 13 residues. Trimming shortened V by 5 bases and J by 13 bases, and 18 bases separated the two germline ends. CDR3 sequence (DNA): TGCGCCAGCAGCTTCCTTGGGGGGAGCGATCAGTTCTTC. Amino acids: CASSFLGGSDQFF.

This clone showed up just a few times. The chain links TRBV30 to TRBJ1-2, with D possibly matching TRBD1 (5 bases). With 5 bases removed from V and 4 bases from J, the gap between germline ends came to 17 bases. The CDR3 spans 14 residues. Germline V gives CDR1 GTSNPN, CDR2 SVGIG (reference sequence). In nucleotides, the CDR3 is TGTGCCTGGGTTCGGGGGGGGGTAAGCTATGGCTACACCTTC. Its protein is CAWVRGGVSYGYTF.

As to this clone: The sample carries other DNA sequences with the same CDR3. The gene calls are TRBV27 and TRBJ1-1; perhaps TRBD1 as D (6 bases). Trimming took 0 bases from V and 1 from J, leaving 9 bases between them. Per germline, CDR1 MNHEY and CDR2 SMNVEV (reference sequence). This CDR3 comprises 15 residues. The DNA of the CDR3 is TGTGCCAGCAGTTTATCGGGGGCAGGGAACACTGAAGCTTTCTTT. Its translation: CASSLSGAGNTEAFF.

The chain is built from TRBV5-6 and TRBJ2-7; possibly TRBD1 for D (5 bases). The CDR3 spans 14 residues. Germline-derived CDR1 and CDR2 are SGHDT and YYEEEE. Trimming took 4 bases from V and 0 from J, leaving 11 bases between them. The CDR3 nucleotides are TGTGCCAGCAGCGCGGCAGGGTTCTCCTACGAGCAGTACTTC. Encoded protein: CASSAAGFSYEQYF. Variable domain in full (rest from reference TRBV5-6 and TRBJ2-7): DAGVTQSPTHLIKTRGQQVTLRCSPKSGHDTVSWYQQALGQGPQFIFQYYEEEERQRGNFPDRFSGHQFPNYSSELNVNALLLGDSALYLCASSAAGFSYEQYFGPGTRLTVT.

This clone was seen repeatedly, ten times or more. The chain carries TRBV10-3 and TRBJ2-7; the D is unclear. Per the germline V gene, CDR1 is ENHRY and CDR2 is SYGVKD. V was cut by 0 bases and J by 2 bases, with 8 bases left in between. CDR3 length equals 14 residues. CDR3 protein: CAISESGSPYEQYF. The CDR3 coding sequence is TGTGCCATCAGTGAGTCGGGTAGCCCCTACGAGCAGTACTTC.

This chain uses TRBV13 with TRBJ2-7; D gene unclear. The CDR3 runs to 11 residues. Trimming took off 4 bases at V and 2 bases at J, with 3 bases between the two ends. Germline lookup yields CDR1 PRHDT and CDR2 FYEKMQ (reference sequence). CDR3: CASSSAYEQYF. The CDR3 DNA sequence: TGTGCCAGCAGCTCCGCCTACGAGCAGTACTTC.

V usage is TRBV29-1 and J usage is TRBJ2-6; D is possibly TRBD2 (5 bases). The CDR3 runs to 17 residues. Trimming shortened V by 7 bases and J by 0 bases, and 19 bases separated the two germline ends. Germline V CDR1 and CDR2: SQVTM, ANQGSEA. In nucleotides, the CDR3 is TGCAGCGCTTGGACGGAGGATCCAAGCTCTGGGGCCAACGTCCTGACTTTC. It is translated as CSAWTEDPSSGANVLTF.

The CDR3 nucleotides read TGTGCCAGCAGCCGGGACAGGGGGCGTTCTGGGGCCAACGTCCTGACTTTC. This encodes CASSRDRGRSGANVLTF. The chain uses TRBV13 and TRBJ2-6; 12 positions match TRBD1. Trimming took 5 bases from V and 1 from J; bases not matched to a gene: 3. Per the germline V gene, CDR1 is PRHDT and CDR2 is FYEKMQ (reference sequence). This CDR3 comprises 17 residues.

The chain is built from TRBV19 and TRBJ1-1; possible D gene TRBD1, 6 bases. Germline CDR1 LNHDA, CDR2 SQIVND (reference sequence). The CDR3 is 16 amino acids. V lost 3 bases and J 3 bases, leaving 17 bases between the germline ends. The CDR3: CASSMAHKGGDTEAFF. The CDR3 bases are TGTGCCAGTAGTATGGCCCACAAAGGGGGGGACACTGAAGCTTTCTTT.

The rearrangement joins TRBV7-2 to TRBJ2-7, with 13 positions matching TRBD2. Germline trimming cut 6 bases from V and 7 bases from J; bases unmatched to any gene: 6. Germline loops: CDR1 SGHTA, CDR2 FQGNSA. This CDR3 is built from 14 residues. CDR3 nucleotide sequence: TGTGCCAGCAGGAGGACTAGCGGGAGAGGAGAGCAGTACTTC. Amino acids: CASRRTSGRGEQYF.

The chain's CDR3 is CASSSAASGWLEQFF. The CDR3 DNA reads as TGTGCCAGCAGTTCGGCGGCTAGCGGGTGGCTGGAGCAGTTCTTC. The chain has TRBV28 and TRBJ2-1; 8 bases map to TRBD2. This CDR3 region has 15 residues. V lost 4 bases to trimming and J lost 10 bases; unmatched junction nucleotides: 12. The V gene's germline CDR1 is MDHEN and CDR2 SYDVKM. The full variable domain, in which reference TRBV28 and TRBJ2-1 provide the parts outside the CDR3, is DVKVTQSSRYLVKRTGEKVFLECVQDMDHENMFWYRQDPGLGLRLIYFSYDVKMKEKGDIPEGYSVSREKKERFSLILESASTNQTSMYLCASSSAASGWLEQFFGPGTRLTVL.

This rearrangement joins TRBV6-5 to TRBJ2-7; 8 bases agree with TRBD1. V dropped 5 bases and J dropped 2; count of bases not matched to a gene: 8. Looked up from germline, CDR1 is MNHEY and CDR2 is SVGAGI. CDR3 size: 15 residues. The CDR3 region has the DNA TGTGCCAGCAGTCCAGACAGGGGACTCACCTACGAGCAGTACTTC. This encodes CASSPDRGLTYEQYF.

The V gene is TRBV2, the J gene TRBJ2-7; D call uncertain. Germline V gene data show CDR1 as SNHLY and CDR2 as FYNNEI. V was shortened by 3 bases and J by 3 bases, with 15 bases between the two germline ends. The CDR3 is 15 amino acids. Here the CDR3 reads CASSDRAPQGYEQYF. The CDR3 DNA sequence: TGTGCCAGCAGTGATCGAGCGCCCCAAGGCTACGAGCAGTACTTC.

This clone has a single count. This chain uses TRBV7-2 with TRBJ2-7, with 10 nucleotides matching TRBD1. The trim removed 5 bases at V and 2 bases at J, leaving 3 bases unmatched. CDR3 length: 14 amino acids. Germline V gene data show CDR1 as SGHTA and CDR2 as FQGNSA. CDR3: CASSLGQGAYEQYF. The CDR3 nucleotides read TGTGCCAGCAGCCTCGGACAGGGGGCCTACGAGCAGTACTTC.

This chain links TRBV7-9 with TRBJ2-4; maybe TRBD1 (5 bases). V shed 4 bases and J shed 6 bases, with 13 bases lying between them. The CDR3 is 14 residues long. The V gene's germline CDR1 is SEHNR and CDR2 FQNEAQ (reference sequence). CDR3 nucleotides: TGTGCCAGCAGCTCCCCTGGCAGGGTAAACATTCAGTACTTC. It codes for CASSSPGRVNIQYF.

The chain has TRBV11-3 and TRBJ2-7, with 7 bases that match TRBD2. The CDR3 has 18 residues. Germline V CDR1 and CDR2: SGHNT, YENEEA. J gave up 4 bases and V 1 base, and 16 bases lay outside the gene matches. DNA for the CDR3: TGTGCCAGCAGCTTAGGGGGAGGGCCCACAGGTCAAAGGTACGAGCAGTACTTC. It codes for CASSLGGGPTGQRYEQYF. The full variable domain, its missing parts supplied by reference TRBV11-3 and TRBJ2-7, is EAGVVQSPRYKIIEKKQPVAFWCNPISGHNTLYWYLQNLGQGPELLIRYENEEAVDDSQLPKDRFSAERLKGVDSTLKIQPAELGDSAVYLCASSLGGGPTGQRYEQYFGPGTRLTVT.